The clone carrying this T cell receptor (beta chain) was counted a single time. The data belong to a study of control samples from healthy donors and cancer patients. Profiling relied on immunoSEQ multiplex PCR, and the TCRdb table lists in-frame clones only, not all of them. The sample records tens of thousands of clones, approximately 89% being singletons. The J segment lost 6 bases and the V segment lost 2 bases, leaving 6 bases of the junction unmatched. Per germline, CDR1 GTSNPN and CDR2 SVGIG (reference sequence). The CDR3 runs to 14 residues. The receptor was derived from a man between 60 and 75 years old with colorectal cancer. The V call is TRBV30, the J call TRBJ2-4; 8 bases line up with TRBD2. Sample: PBMCs. In nucleotides, the CDR3 is TGTGCCTGGAGTCCGGGGGGGCTGGGAAACATTCAGTACTTC. Encoded protein: CAWSPGGLGNIQYF.